This entry describes one TCR beta chain. Assay: immunoSEQ multiplex PCR; the TCRdb copy retains only in-frame clones and omits some. Here the sample spans about 75,000 clones, 88% being singletons. The data belong to a study of blood T cell repertoires in COVID-19. Germline V gives CDR1 KGHSH, CDR2 LQKENI. The CDR3 length is 16 residues. J was trimmed by 1 base and V by 1 base; bases with no gene match: 1. This TCR derives from a human donor in a cohort sampled during active COVID-19. J is TRBJ2-1 and V is TRBV18; 10 nucleotides line up with TRBD2. The sequenced sample was peripheral blood. CDR3 in DNA: TGTGCCAGCTCACCACGGACTAGCGGTTCCTACAATGAGCAGTTCTTC. Translating gives CASSPRTSGSYNEQFF.